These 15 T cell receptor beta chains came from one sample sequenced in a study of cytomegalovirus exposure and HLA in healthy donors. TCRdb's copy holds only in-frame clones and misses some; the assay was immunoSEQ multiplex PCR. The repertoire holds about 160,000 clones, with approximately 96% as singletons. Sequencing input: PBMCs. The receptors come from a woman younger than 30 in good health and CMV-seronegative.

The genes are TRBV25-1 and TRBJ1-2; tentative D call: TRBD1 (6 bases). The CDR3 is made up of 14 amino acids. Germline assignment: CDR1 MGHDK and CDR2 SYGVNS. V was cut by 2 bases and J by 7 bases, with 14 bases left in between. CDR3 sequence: CASSERLEGGGYTF. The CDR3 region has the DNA TGTGCCAGCAGTGAAAGGCTTGAAGGGGGTGGCTACACCTTC.

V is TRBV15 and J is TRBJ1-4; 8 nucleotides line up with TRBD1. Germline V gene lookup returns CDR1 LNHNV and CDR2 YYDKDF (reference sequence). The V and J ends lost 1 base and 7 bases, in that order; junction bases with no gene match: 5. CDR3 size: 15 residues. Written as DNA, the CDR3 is TGTGCCACCAGCAGAGGCGGGACAGGAGGTGAAAAACTGTTTTTT. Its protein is CATSRGGTGGEKLFF. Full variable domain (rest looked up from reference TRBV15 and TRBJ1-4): DAMVIQNPRYQVTQFGKPVTLSCSQTLNHNVMYWYQQKSSQAPKLLFHYYDKDFNNEADTPDNFQSRRPNTSFCFLDIRSPGLGDTAMYLCATSRGGTGGEKLFFGSGTQLSVL.

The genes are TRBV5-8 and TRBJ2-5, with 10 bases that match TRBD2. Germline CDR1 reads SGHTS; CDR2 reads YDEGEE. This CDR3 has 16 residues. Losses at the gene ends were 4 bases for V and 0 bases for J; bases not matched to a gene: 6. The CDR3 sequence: CASSHWTSGYQETQYF. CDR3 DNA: TGTGCCAGCAGCCATTGGACTAGCGGATACCAAGAGACCCAGTACTTC.

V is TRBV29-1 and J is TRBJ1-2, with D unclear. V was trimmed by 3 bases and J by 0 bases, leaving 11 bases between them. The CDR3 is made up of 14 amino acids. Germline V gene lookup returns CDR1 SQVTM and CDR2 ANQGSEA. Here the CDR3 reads CSVERSRANYGYTF. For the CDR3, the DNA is TGCAGCGTTGAGAGGTCGCGAGCTAACTATGGCTACACCTTC.

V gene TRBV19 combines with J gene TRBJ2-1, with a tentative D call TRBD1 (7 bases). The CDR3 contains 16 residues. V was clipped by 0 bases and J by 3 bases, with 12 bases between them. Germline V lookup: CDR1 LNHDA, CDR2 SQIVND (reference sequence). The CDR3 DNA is TGTGCCAGTAGTATAGATCAGGGGGGCCTCTACAATGAGCAGTTCTTC. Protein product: CASSIDQGGLYNEQFF.

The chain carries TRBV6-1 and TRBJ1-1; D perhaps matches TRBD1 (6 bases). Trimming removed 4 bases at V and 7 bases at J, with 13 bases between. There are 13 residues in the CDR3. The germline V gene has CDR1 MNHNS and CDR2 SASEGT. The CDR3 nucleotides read TGTGCCAGCAGTGCATCGGGGGGCGTTGAAGCTTTCTTT. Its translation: CASSASGGVEAFF.

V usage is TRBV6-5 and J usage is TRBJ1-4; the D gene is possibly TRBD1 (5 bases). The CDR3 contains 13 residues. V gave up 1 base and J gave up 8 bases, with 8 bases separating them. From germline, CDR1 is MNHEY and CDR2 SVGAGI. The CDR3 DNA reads TGTGCCAGCAGTTACTATGGGGGGGAAAAACTGTTTTTT. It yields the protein CASSYYGGEKLFF.

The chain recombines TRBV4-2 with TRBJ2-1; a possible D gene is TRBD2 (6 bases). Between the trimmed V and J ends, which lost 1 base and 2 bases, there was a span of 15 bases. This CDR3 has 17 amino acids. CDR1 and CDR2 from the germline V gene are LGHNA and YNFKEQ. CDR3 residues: CASSQVPARGTYNEQFF. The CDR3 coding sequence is TGTGCCAGCAGCCAAGTTCCGGCTCGGGGGACCTACAATGAGCAGTTCTTC.

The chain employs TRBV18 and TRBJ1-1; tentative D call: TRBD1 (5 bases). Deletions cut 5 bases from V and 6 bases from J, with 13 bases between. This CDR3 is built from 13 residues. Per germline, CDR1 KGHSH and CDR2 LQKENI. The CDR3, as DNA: TGTGCCAGCTCAACCATAGGGGTGTCTGAAGCTTTCTTT. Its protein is CASSTIGVSEAFF.

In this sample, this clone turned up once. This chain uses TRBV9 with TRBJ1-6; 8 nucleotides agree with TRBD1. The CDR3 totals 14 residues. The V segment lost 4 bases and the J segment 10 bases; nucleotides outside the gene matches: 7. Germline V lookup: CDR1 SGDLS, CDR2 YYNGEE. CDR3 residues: CASSSGQGYSPLHF. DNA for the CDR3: TGTGCCAGCAGCTCCGGACAGGGATACTCACCCCTCCACTTT.

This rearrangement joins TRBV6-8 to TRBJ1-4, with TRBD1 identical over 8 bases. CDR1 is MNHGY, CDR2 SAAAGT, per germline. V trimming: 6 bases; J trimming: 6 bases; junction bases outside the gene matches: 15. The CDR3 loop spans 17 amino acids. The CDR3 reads CASSPSAQGARDEKLFF. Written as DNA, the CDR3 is TGTGCCAGCAGCCCATCAGCCCAGGGGGCGAGGGATGAAAAACTGTTTTTT.

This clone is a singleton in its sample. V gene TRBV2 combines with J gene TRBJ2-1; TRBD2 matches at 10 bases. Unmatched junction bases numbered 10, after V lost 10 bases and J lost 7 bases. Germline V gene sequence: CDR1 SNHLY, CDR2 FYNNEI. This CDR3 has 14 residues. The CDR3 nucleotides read TGTGCCACGTGGTCTAGCGGGGGCTCGAATGAGCAGTTCTTC. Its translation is CATWSSGGSNEQFF.

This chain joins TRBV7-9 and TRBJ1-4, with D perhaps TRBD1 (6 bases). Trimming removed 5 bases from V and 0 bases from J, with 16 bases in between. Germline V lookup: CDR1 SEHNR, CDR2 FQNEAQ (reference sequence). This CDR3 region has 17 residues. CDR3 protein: CASSPHRQVATNEKLFF. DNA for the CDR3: TGTGCCAGCAGCCCCCACAGACAGGTTGCAACTAATGAAAAACTGTTTTTT.

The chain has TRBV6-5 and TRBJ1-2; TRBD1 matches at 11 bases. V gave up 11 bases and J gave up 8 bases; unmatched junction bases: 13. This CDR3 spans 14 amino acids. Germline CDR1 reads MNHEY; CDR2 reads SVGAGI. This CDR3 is CASCDRDRGTGYTF. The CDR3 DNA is TGTGCCTCCTGCGACCGGGACAGGGGGACAGGCTACACCTTC.

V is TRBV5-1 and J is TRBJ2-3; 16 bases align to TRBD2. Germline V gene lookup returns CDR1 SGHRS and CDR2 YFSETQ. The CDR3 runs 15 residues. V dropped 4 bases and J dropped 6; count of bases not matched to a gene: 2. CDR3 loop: CASSVGLAGGDTQYF. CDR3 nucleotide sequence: TGCGCCAGCAGCGTGGGACTAGCGGGGGGGGATACGCAGTATTTT.